One and the same sample provided the 7 T cell receptor beta chains below, sequenced in a study of CD8 T cells in ankylosing spondylitis. One entry per CDR3 protein, called by TCRdb with MiXCR from the 5' RACE reads. The top ten hold less than 1.1% of the sample, which has about 340,000 distinct CDR3 sequences, about 14% seen once. Sample: blood, either unsorted or a sorted T cell fraction (not recorded which). The receptors come from a male donor with ankylosing spondylitis or in good health (not recorded which).

The chain carries TRBV12-3 or TRBV12-4 and TRBJ2-2, with a weak D call TRBD2 (5 bases). V was pared by 4 bases and J by 0 bases, with 9 bases between. This CDR3 contains 15 residues. The CDR3 sequence is CASSWRAANTGELFF. The DNA of the CDR3 is TGTGCCAGCAGTTGGCGAGCGGCGAACACCGGGGAGCTGTTTTTT.

To note about this clonotype: The junction differs from germline at one of its ends, possibly a read error. The chain is built from TRBV12-3 or TRBV12-4 and TRBJ2-3, with D possibly being TRBD1 or TRBD2 (6 bases each). CDR3 length equals 15 residues. CDR3 coding DNA: TGTGCCAGCATTTTAGGGGGGAGCGGCACAGATACGCAGTATTTT. The encoded protein is CASILGGSGTDTQYF.

The genes are TRBV7-9 and TRBJ1-2; 9 bases are a match to TRBD1. J gave up 2 bases and V 5 bases, and 9 bases lay outside the gene matches. In germline, CDR1 is SEHNR, CDR2 FQNEAQ (reference sequence). This CDR3 is 16 amino acids long. The CDR3 region has the DNA TGTGCCAGCAGCCTGCCGTTGGGACAGGGAAACTATGGCTACACCTTC. It is translated as CASSLPLGQGNYGYTF. The entire variable domain, with the rest obtained from reference TRBV7-9 and TRBJ1-2, is as follows: DTGVSQNPRHKITKRGQNVTFRCDPISEHNRLYWYRQTLGQGPEFLTYFQNEAQLEKSRLLSDRFSAERPKGSFSTLEIQRTEQGDSAMYLCASSLPLGQGNYGYTFGSGTRLTVV.

This chain links TRBV10-2 with TRBJ2-5; D unclear. V was shortened by 3 bases and J by 7 bases, with 15 bases between the two germline ends. The CDR3 is 14 amino acids. The germline V gene encodes CDR1 WSHSY and CDR2 SAAADI. The CDR3, as DNA: TGCGCCAGCAGTGAAAGTAGAAGTTTCGGGACCCAGTACTTC. Translated, it gives CASSESRSFGTQYF.

This clonotype has more than one count but fewer than ten. The chain couples TRBV5-1 to TRBJ1-4; TRBD1 matches 8 bases. Germline V gene lookup returns CDR1 SGHRS and CDR2 YFSETQ. V dropped 0 bases and J dropped 8; count of bases not matched to a gene: 9. The CDR3 length is 16 residues. CDR3 nucleotides: TGCGCCAGCAGCTTGGCCCCTCAGGGGGCCGGGGAAAAACTGTTTTTT. Translation: CASSLAPQGAGEKLFF.

V usage is TRBV4-1 and J usage is TRBJ2-1, with D possibly called TRBD1 or TRBD2 (5 bases each). Deletions cut 8 bases from V and 10 bases from J, with 21 bases between. Per the germline V gene, CDR1 is MGHRA and CDR2 is YSYEKL. The CDR3 is 14 amino acids. CDR3 bases: TGCGCCAGCCACCCTTCTAGAGGGGTGGGGGAGCAGTTCTTC. As protein: CASHPSRGVGEQFF.

The rearrangement links TRBV7-2 to TRBJ2-5, with D possibly TRBD1 on 5 matching bases. V was shortened by 5 bases and J by 4 bases, with 11 bases between the two germline ends. Per the germline V gene, CDR1 is SGHTA and CDR2 is FQGNSA. The CDR3 runs to 13 residues. The CDR3 loop reads CASSPWGLETQYF. The CDR3 bases are TGTGCCAGCAGCCCCTGGGGCCTAGAGACCCAGTACTTC.